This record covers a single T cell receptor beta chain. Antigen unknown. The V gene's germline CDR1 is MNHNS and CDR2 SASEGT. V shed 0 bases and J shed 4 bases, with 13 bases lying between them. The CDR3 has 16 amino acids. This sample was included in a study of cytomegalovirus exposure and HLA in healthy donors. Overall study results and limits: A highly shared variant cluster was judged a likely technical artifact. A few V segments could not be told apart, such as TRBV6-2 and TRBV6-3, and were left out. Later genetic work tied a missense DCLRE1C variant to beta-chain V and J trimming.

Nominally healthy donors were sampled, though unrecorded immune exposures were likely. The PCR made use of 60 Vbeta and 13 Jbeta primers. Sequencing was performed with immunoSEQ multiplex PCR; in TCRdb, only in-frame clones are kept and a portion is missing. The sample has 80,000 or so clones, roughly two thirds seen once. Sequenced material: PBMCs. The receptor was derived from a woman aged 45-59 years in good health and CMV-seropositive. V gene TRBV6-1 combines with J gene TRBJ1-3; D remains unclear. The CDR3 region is CASSEAHGGEGNTIYF. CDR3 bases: TGTGCCAGCAGTGAAGCGCACGGCGGTGAAGGAAACACCATATATTTT.